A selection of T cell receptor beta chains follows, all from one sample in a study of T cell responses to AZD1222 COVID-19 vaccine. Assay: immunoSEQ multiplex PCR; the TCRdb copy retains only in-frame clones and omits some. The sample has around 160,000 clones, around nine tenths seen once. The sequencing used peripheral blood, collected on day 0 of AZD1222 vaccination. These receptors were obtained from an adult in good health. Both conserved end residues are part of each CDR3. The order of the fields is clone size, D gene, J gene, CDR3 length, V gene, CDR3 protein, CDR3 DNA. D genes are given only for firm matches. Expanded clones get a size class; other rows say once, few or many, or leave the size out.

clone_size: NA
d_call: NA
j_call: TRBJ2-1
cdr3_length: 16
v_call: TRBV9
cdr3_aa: CASSVVGTRHYNEQFF
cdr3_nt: TGTGCCAGCAGCGTAGTTGGGACTCGACACTACAATGAGCAGTTCTTC

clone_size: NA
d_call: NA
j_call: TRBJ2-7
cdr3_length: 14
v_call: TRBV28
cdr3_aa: CASSFTERPYEQYF
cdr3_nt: TGTGCCAGCAGTTTCACAGAGAGACCCTACGAGCAGTACTTC

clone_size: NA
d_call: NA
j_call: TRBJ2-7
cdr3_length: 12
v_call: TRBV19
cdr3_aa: CASSNPAYEQYF
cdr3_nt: TGTGCCAGTAGTAACCCTGCCTACGAGCAGTACTTC

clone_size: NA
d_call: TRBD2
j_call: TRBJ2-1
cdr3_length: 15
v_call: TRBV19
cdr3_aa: CASSISSGASGEQFF
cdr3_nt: TGTGCCAGTAGTATATCTAGCGGGGCATCGGGGGAGCAGTTCTTC

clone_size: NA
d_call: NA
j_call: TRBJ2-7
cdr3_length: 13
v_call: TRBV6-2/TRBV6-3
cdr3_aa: CASSIWDRSEQYF
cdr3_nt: TGTGCCAGCAGTATATGGGACCGCTCCGAGCAGTACTTC

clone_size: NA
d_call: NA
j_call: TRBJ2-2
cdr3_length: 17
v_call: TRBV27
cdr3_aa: CASSGIRGSVATGELFF
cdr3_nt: TGTGCCAGCAGTGGGATACGGGGCTCGGTGGCCACCGGGGAGCTGTTTTTT

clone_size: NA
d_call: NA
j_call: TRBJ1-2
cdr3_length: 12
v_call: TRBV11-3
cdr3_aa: CASSRMGSGYTF
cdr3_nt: TGTGCCAGCAGCCGCATGGGGAGTGGCTACACCTTC

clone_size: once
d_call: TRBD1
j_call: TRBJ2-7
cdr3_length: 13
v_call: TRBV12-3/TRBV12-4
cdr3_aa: CASSLQGAYEQYF
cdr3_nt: TGTGCCAGCAGTTTACAGGGGGCTTACGAGCAGTACTTC

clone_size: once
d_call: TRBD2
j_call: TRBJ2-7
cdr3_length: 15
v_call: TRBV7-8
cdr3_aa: CASSQTSGASYEQYF
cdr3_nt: TGTGCCAGCAGCCAGACTAGCGGGGCCTCCTACGAGCAGTACTTC

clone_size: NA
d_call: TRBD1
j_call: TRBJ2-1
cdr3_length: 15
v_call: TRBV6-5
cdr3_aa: CASSYRQGTYNEQFF
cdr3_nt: TGTGCCAGCAGTTACCGACAGGGTACCTACAATGAGCAGTTCTTC

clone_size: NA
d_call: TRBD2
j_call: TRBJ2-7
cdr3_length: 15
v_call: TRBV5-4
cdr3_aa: CAGSPRGGNVNEQYF
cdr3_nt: TGTGCCGGCAGCCCGCGGGGGGGGAACGTGAACGAGCAGTACTTC

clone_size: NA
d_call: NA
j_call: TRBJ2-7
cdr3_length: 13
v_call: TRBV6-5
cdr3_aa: CASSYGLSYEQYF
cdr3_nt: TGTGCCAGCAGTTACGGCCTCTCCTACGAGCAGTACTTC

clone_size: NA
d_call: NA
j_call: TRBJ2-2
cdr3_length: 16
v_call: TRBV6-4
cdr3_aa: CASSDSSASSTGELFF
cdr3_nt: TGTGCCAGCAGTGACTCCAGTGCGTCTTCCACCGGGGAGCTGTTTTTT

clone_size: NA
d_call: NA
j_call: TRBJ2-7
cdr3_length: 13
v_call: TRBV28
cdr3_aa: CASGRTSIYEQYF
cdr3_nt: TGTGCCAGCGGACGGACGAGTATCTACGAGCAGTACTTC

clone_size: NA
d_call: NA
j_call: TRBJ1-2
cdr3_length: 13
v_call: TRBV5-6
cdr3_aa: CASLRWGLLGYTF
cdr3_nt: TGTGCCTCACTAAGATGGGGTCTCCTGGGCTACACCTTC

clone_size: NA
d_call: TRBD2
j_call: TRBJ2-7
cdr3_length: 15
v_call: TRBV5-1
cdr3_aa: CASSLVIAGTYEQYF
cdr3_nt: TGCGCCAGCAGCTTGGTGATAGCGGGGACCTACGAGCAGTACTTC

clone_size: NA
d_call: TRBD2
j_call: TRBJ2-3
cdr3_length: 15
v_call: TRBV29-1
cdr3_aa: CSGVLAGDAGDTQYF
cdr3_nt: TGCAGCGGAGTACTAGCGGGAGATGCAGGAGATACGCAGTATTTT